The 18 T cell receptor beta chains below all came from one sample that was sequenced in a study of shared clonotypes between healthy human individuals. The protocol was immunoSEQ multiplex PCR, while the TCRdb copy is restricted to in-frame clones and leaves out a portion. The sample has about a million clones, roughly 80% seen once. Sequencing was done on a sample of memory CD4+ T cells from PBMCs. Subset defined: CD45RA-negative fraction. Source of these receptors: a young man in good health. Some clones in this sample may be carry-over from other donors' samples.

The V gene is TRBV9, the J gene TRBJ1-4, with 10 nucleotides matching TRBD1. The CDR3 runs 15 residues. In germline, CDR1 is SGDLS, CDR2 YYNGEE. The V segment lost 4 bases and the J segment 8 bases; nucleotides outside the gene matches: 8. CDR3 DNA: TGTGCCAGCAGCTCCCGGACAGGGGGTGGAGAAAAACTGTTTTTT. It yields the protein CASSSRTGGGEKLFF.

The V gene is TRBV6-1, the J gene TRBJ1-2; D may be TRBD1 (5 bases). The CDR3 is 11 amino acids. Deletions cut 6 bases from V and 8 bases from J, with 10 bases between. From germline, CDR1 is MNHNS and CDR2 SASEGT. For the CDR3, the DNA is TGTGCCAGCAGAGAACGGGGGGGCTACACCTTC. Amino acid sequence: CASRERGGYTF.

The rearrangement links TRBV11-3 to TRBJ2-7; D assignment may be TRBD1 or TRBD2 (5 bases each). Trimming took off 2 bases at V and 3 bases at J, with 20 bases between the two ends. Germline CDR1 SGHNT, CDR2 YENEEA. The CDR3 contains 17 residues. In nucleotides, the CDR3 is TGTGCCAGCAGCTTAAGGGGAACCGGGTCGGGGAGCTACGAGCAGTACTTC. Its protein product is CASSLRGTGSGSYEQYF.

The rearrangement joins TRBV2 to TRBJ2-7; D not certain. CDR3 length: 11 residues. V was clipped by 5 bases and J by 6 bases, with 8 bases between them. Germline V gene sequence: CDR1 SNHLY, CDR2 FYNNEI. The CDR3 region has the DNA TGTGCCAGCAGTCGGGCAGTCGAGCAGTACTTC. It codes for CASSRAVEQYF.

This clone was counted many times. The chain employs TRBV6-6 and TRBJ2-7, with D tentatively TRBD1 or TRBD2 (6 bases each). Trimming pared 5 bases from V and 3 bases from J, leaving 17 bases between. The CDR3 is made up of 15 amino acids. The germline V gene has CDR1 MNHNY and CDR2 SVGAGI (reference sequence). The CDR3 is CASSTASGAGYEQYF. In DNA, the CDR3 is TGTGCCAGCAGTACCGCCTCGGGGGCGGGCTACGAGCAGTACTTC.

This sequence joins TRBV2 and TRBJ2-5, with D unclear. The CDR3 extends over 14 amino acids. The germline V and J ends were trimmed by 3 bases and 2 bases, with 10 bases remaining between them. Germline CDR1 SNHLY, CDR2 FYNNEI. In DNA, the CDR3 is TGTGCCAGCAGTGACGTGGGTATACAAGAGACCCAGTACTTC. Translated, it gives CASSDVGIQETQYF.

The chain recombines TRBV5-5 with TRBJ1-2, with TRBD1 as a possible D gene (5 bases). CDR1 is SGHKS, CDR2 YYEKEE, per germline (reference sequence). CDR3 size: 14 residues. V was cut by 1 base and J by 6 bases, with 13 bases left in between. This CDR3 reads CASSLSAREHGYTF. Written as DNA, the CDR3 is TGTGCCAGCAGCTTGTCTGCCAGGGAGCATGGCTACACCTTC.

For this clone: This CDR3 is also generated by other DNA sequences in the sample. CDR3 DNA sequence: TGTGCCTGGAGTGGGAATGAAAAACTGTTTTTT. Translated: CAWSGNEKLFF. The J gene is TRBJ1-4, the V gene TRBV30, with D unclear. Trimming left V 1 base short and J 5 bases short, with 2 bases between. Germline CDR1 is GTSNPN and CDR2 is SVGIG (reference sequence). The CDR3 consists of 11 residues.

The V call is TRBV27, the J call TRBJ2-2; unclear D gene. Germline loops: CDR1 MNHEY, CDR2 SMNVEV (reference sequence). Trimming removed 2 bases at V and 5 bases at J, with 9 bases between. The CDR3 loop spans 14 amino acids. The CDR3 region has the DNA TGTGCCAGCAGTTTAGGGGTCAGGACCGGGGAGCTGTTTTTT. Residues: CASSLGVRTGELFF.

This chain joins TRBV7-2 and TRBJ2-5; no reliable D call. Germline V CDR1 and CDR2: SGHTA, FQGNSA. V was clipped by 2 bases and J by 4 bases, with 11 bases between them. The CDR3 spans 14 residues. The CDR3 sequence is CASSLYRVRETQYF. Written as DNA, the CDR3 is TGTGCCAGCAGCTTATACAGAGTAAGAGAGACCCAGTACTTC.

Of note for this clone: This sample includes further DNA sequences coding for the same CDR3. The CDR3 region has the DNA TGTGCCAGCAGTCTACAGGGGCTGAACACTGAAGCTTTCTTT. Its translation is CASSLQGLNTEAFF. This chain connects TRBV28 to TRBJ1-1, with 7 bases fitting TRBD1. Trimming at V came to 5 bases and at J to 0 bases, leaving 3 bases not matched to a gene. Per germline, CDR1 MDHEN and CDR2 SYDVKM. The CDR3 sequence is 14 residues long.

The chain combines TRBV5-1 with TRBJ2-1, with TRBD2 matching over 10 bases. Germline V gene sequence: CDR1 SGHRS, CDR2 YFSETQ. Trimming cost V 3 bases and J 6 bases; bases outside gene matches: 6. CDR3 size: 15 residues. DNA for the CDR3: TGCGCCAGCAGCTCTGCTAGCGGGAGAAGCAATGAGCAGTTCTTC. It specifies CASSSASGRSNEQFF. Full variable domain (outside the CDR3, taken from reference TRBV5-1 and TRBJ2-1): KAGVTQTPRYLIKTRGQQVTLSCSPISGHRSVSWYQQTPGQGLQFLFEYFSETQRNKGNFPGRFSGRQFSNSRSEMNVSTLELGDSALYLCASSSASGRSNEQFFGPGTRLTVL.

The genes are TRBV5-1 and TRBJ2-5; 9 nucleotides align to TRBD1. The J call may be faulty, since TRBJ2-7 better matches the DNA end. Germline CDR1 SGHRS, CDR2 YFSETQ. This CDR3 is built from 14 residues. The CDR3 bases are TGCGCCAGCGCCCCGACAGGGGGTGTCTACGAGCAGTACTTC. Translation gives CASAPTGGVYEQYF.

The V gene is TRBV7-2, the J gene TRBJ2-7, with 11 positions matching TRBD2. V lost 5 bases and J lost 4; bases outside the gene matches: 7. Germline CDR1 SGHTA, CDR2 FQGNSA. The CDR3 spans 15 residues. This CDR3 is CASSDTSGSRYEQYF. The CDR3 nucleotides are TGTGCCAGCAGCGATACTAGCGGGAGTAGGTACGAGCAGTACTTC.

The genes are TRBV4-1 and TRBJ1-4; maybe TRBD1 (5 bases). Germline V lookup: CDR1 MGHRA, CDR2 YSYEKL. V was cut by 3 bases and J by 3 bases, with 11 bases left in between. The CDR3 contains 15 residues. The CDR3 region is CASSHPGGSNEKLFF. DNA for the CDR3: TGCGCCAGCAGCCATCCCGGGGGATCTAATGAAAAACTGTTTTTT.

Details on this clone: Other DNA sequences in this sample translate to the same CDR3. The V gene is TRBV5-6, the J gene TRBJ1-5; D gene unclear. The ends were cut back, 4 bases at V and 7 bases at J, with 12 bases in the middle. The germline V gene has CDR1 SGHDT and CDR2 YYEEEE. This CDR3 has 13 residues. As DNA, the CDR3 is TGTGCCAGCAGCCTGGGCCCCGACCAGCCCCAGCATTTT. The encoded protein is CASSLGPDQPQHF. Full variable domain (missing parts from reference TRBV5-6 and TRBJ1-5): DAGVTQSPTHLIKTRGQQVTLRCSPKSGHDTVSWYQQALGQGPQFIFQYYEEEERQRGNFPDRFSGHQFPNYSSELNVNALLLGDSALYLCASSLGPDQPQHFGDGTRLSIL.

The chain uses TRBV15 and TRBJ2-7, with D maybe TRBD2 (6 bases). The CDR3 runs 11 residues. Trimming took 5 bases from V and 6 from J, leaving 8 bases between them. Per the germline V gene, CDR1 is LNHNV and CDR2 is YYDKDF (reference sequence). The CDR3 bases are TGTGCCACCAGCCTGGGGGGCGAGCAGTACTTC. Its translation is CATSLGGEQYF.

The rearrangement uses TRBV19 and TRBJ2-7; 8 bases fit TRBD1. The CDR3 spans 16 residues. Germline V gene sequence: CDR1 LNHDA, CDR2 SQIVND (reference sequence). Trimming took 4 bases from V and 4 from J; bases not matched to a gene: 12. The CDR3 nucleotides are TGTGCCAGTAGTACCCTGAACAGGGGGTTGTCTTACGAGCAGTACTTC. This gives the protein CASSTLNRGLSYEQYF.